These T cell receptor beta chains were read from a single sample in a study of T cells in Graves' hyperthyroidism and ophthalmopathy. TCRdb reanalysed the multiplex PCR reads using MiXCR and keeps one entry per CDR3 protein. The table includes hundreds of thousands of distinct CDR3 sequences, 46% detected once. Sequencing was done on a sample of peripheral blood or thyroid tissue (not recorded which). The receptors derive from a woman younger than 35 with Graves' hyperthyroidism. CDR3s include the opening cysteine and the closing phenylalanine or tryptophan. The order of the fields is J gene, V gene, D gene, clone size, CDR3 protein, CDR3 DNA. D genes are given only for firm matches. Part of the rows lack a size; the others show once, few, many or a class for expanded clones.

j_call: TRBJ2-6; v_call: TRBV7-2; d_call: .; clone_size: .; cdr3_aa: CASSQAGRGLSGANVLTF; cdr3_nt: TGTGCCAGCAGCCAGGCTGGCAGGGGCCTCTCTGGGGCCAACGTCCTGACTTTC
j_call: TRBJ1-6; v_call: TRBV2; d_call: TRBD1; clone_size: .; cdr3_aa: CATGQAASPLHF; cdr3_nt: TGTGCCACAGGACAGGCGGCTTCACCCCTCCACTTT
j_call: TRBJ2-3; v_call: TRBV10-3; d_call: .; clone_size: .; cdr3_aa: CAITSRAGDTDTQYF; cdr3_nt: TGTGCCATCACCTCAAGAGCCGGAGACACAGATACGCAGTATTTT
j_call: TRBJ1-4; v_call: TRBV2; d_call: .; clone_size: many; cdr3_aa: CASRGGKLFF; cdr3_nt: TGTGCCAGCAGGGGAGGAAAACTGTTTTTT
j_call: TRBJ1-4; v_call: TRBV24-1; d_call: TRBD1; clone_size: many; cdr3_aa: CATSDRTGGLFF; cdr3_nt: TGTGCCACCAGTGATCGGACAGGAGGGCTGTTTTTT
j_call: TRBJ2-2; v_call: TRBV2; d_call: TRBD1; clone_size: few; cdr3_aa: CASRGQVSNTGELFF; cdr3_nt: TGTGCCAGCAGGGGACAGGTATCGAACACCGGGGAGCTGTTTTTT
j_call: TRBJ2-2; v_call: TRBV29-1; d_call: TRBD1; clone_size: .; cdr3_aa: CSVGQGRYTGELFF; cdr3_nt: TGCAGCGTGGGACAGGGGCGTTACACCGGGGAGCTGTTTTTT
j_call: TRBJ1-6; v_call: TRBV6-5; d_call: TRBD1; clone_size: many; cdr3_aa: CASSDREGSPLHF; cdr3_nt: TGTGCCAGCAGCGACAGGGAGGGTTCACCCCTCCACTTT
j_call: TRBJ1-1; v_call: TRBV30; d_call: TRBD1; clone_size: .; cdr3_aa: CAWSGTGLGTEAFF; cdr3_nt: TGTGCCTGGAGCGGGACAGGGTTGGGCACTGAAGCTTTCTTT
j_call: TRBJ2-5; v_call: TRBV25-1; d_call: TRBD2; clone_size: .; cdr3_aa: CASRTSGGPQETQYF; cdr3_nt: TGTGCCAGCCGGACTAGCGGGGGCCCACAAGAGACCCAGTACTTC
j_call: TRBJ2-5; v_call: TRBV7-9; d_call: TRBD2; clone_size: once; cdr3_aa: CASSSGLSGRARETQYF; cdr3_nt: TGTGCCAGCAGCTCAGGACTGTCAGGGAGGGCCAGGGAGACCCAGTACTTC
j_call: TRBJ1-2; v_call: TRBV5-1; d_call: TRBD1; clone_size: .; cdr3_aa: CASSLGLRDRGPYGYTF; cdr3_nt: TGCGCCAGCAGCTTGGGGCTTCGGGACAGGGGCCCATATGGCTACACCTTC
j_call: TRBJ1-1; v_call: TRBV7-2; d_call: .; clone_size: many; cdr3_aa: CASSIPGQLEAFF; cdr3_nt: TGTGCCAGCAGCATCCCGGGACAACTTGAAGCTTTCTTT
j_call: TRBJ2-5; v_call: TRBV6-5; d_call: .; clone_size: .; cdr3_aa: CASSYLGAGGETQYF; cdr3_nt: TGTGCCAGCAGTTACTTAGGCGCAGGGGGGGAGACCCAGTACTTC
j_call: TRBJ2-7; v_call: TRBV7-9; d_call: TRBD2; clone_size: few; cdr3_aa: CASSLFLAGEGRYEQYF; cdr3_nt: TGTGCCAGCAGCTTATTCCTAGCGGGAGAGGGACGCTACGAGCAGTACTTC
j_call: TRBJ2-2; v_call: TRBV19; d_call: TRBD2; clone_size: .; cdr3_aa: CASGLAGGPVGELFF; cdr3_nt: TGTGCCAGTGGACTAGCGGGAGGGCCAGTCGGGGAGCTGTTTTTT
j_call: TRBJ1-1; v_call: TRBV29-1; d_call: .; clone_size: .; cdr3_aa: CSVGGFPMNTEAFF; cdr3_nt: TGCAGCGTTGGGGGCTTCCCCATGAACACTGAAGCTTTCTTT
j_call: TRBJ2-7; v_call: TRBV6-5; d_call: .; clone_size: .; cdr3_aa: CASSYVAGSYEQYF; cdr3_nt: TGTGCCAGCAGTTACGTCGCAGGGTCCTACGAGCAGTACTTC
j_call: TRBJ2-7; v_call: TRBV29-1; d_call: TRBD2; clone_size: .; cdr3_aa: CSVSGSGRLPSYEQYF; cdr3_nt: TGCAGCGTTAGTGGTAGCGGGAGGCTGCCCTCCTACGAGCAGTACTTC
j_call: TRBJ2-5; v_call: TRBV19; d_call: TRBD1; clone_size: .; cdr3_aa: CASSVGGQGARETQYF; cdr3_nt: TGTGCCAGTAGTGTCGGGGGACAGGGGGCAAGAGAGACCCAGTACTTC
j_call: TRBJ1-6; v_call: TRBV12-3/TRBV12-4; d_call: .; clone_size: many; cdr3_aa: CASSRQDSPLHF; cdr3_nt: TGTGCCAGCAGTCGACAGGATTCACCCCTCCACTTT
j_call: TRBJ2-5; v_call: TRBV20-1; d_call: .; clone_size: .; cdr3_aa: CSARVAYEKETQYF; cdr3_nt: TGCAGTGCTAGAGTGGCCTATGAAAAAGAGACCCAGTACTTC
j_call: TRBJ1-1; v_call: TRBV12-3/TRBV12-4; d_call: TRBD1; clone_size: .; cdr3_aa: CASIGTGGTEAFF; cdr3_nt: TGTGCCAGCATTGGGACAGGGGGCACTGAAGCTTTCTTT
j_call: TRBJ1-6; v_call: TRBV5-4; d_call: .; clone_size: once; cdr3_aa: CASSLSGLASPLHF; cdr3_nt: TGTGCCAGCAGCTTGAGCGGCCTTGCTTCACCCCTCCACTTT
j_call: TRBJ2-5; v_call: TRBV11-3; d_call: TRBD2; clone_size: .; cdr3_aa: CASSIRSGRGKAQYF; cdr3_nt: TGTGCCAGCAGCATCCGTAGCGGGAGGGGAAAGGCCCAGTACTTC
j_call: TRBJ2-7; v_call: TRBV6-1; d_call: TRBD2; clone_size: .; cdr3_aa: CASNPLAGRDEQYF; cdr3_nt: TGTGCCAGCAACCCACTAGCGGGAAGAGACGAGCAGTACTTC
j_call: TRBJ1-4; v_call: TRBV7-9; d_call: TRBD1; clone_size: .; cdr3_aa: CASSQDRRGREKLFF; cdr3_nt: TGCGCCAGCAGCCAAGATCGCAGGGGGCGAGAAAAACTGTTTTTT
j_call: TRBJ1-2; v_call: TRBV19; d_call: .; clone_size: .; cdr3_aa: CASRTDTHYGYTF; cdr3_nt: TGTGCCAGTAGAACGGACACCCACTATGGCTACACCTTC
j_call: TRBJ1-2; v_call: TRBV6-1; d_call: .; clone_size: .; cdr3_aa: CASGTRYYGYTF; cdr3_nt: TGTGCCAGCGGGACACGGTACTATGGCTACACCTTC
j_call: TRBJ1-1; v_call: TRBV7-6; d_call: .; clone_size: many; cdr3_aa: CASSLETGSTEAFF; cdr3_nt: TGTGCCAGCAGCTTAGAGACCGGGAGCACTGAAGCTTTCTTT
j_call: TRBJ2-5; v_call: TRBV7-9; d_call: .; clone_size: .; cdr3_aa: CASSLGSYETQYF; cdr3_nt: TGTGCCAGCAGCTTAGGGAGCTATGAGACCCAGTACTTC
j_call: TRBJ1-6; v_call: TRBV12-3/TRBV12-4; d_call: .; clone_size: .; cdr3_aa: CASSFVGESPLHF; cdr3_nt: TGTGCCAGCAGTTTCGTGGGGGAATCACCCCTCCACTTT
j_call: TRBJ1-4; v_call: TRBV12-3/TRBV12-4; d_call: TRBD1; clone_size: few; cdr3_aa: CTSSRGGQSNEKLFF; cdr3_nt: TGTACCAGCAGCCGAGGGGGACAGAGTAATGAAAAACTGTTTTTT
j_call: TRBJ2-3; v_call: TRBV7-6; d_call: TRBD1; clone_size: .; cdr3_aa: CASSSWTGHQTDTQYF; cdr3_nt: TGTGCCAGCAGTTCATGGACAGGCCACCAGACAGATACGCAGTATTTT
j_call: TRBJ1-2; v_call: TRBV7-9; d_call: TRBD1; clone_size: few; cdr3_aa: CASSFGQGADYGYTF; cdr3_nt: TGTGCCAGCAGCTTCGGACAGGGGGCAGACTATGGCTACACCTTC
j_call: TRBJ2-6; v_call: TRBV20-1; d_call: .; clone_size: .; cdr3_aa: CSALPGAGASVLTF; cdr3_nt: TGCAGTGCGCTCCCGGGGGCTGGGGCCAGCGTCCTGACTTTC
j_call: TRBJ1-2; v_call: TRBV25-1; d_call: TRBD1; clone_size: .; cdr3_aa: CASSARDRGKDGYTF; cdr3_nt: TGTGCCAGCAGTGCCCGGGACAGGGGAAAGGATGGCTACACCTTC
j_call: TRBJ1-6; v_call: TRBV25-1; d_call: .; clone_size: many; cdr3_aa: CASSTGDSPLHF; cdr3_nt: TGTGCCAGCTCAACGGGGGACTCACCCCTCCACTTT
j_call: TRBJ1-5; v_call: TRBV19; d_call: TRBD1; clone_size: once; cdr3_aa: CASSKAGGDQPQHF; cdr3_nt: TGTGCCAGTAGTAAGGCAGGGGGCGATCAGCCCCAGCATTTT
j_call: TRBJ2-5; v_call: TRBV3-1; d_call: .; clone_size: .; cdr3_aa: CASSQDLSLEETQYF; cdr3_nt: TGTGCCAGCAGCCAAGATCTATCATTGGAAGAGACCCAGTACTTC
j_call: TRBJ2-5; v_call: TRBV5-4; d_call: .; clone_size: few; cdr3_aa: CASSQMSEYQETQYF; cdr3_nt: TGTGCCAGCAGCCAGATGAGCGAGTACCAAGAGACCCAGTACTTC
j_call: TRBJ1-2; v_call: TRBV25-1; d_call: .; clone_size: .; cdr3_aa: CASSDSDSTYGHTF; cdr3_nt: TGTGCCAGCAGCGACTCTGACAGTACCTATGGCCACACCTTC
j_call: TRBJ1-1; v_call: TRBV10-3; d_call: .; clone_size: many; cdr3_aa: CAINRDWNTEAFF; cdr3_nt: TGTGCCATCAATAGGGACTGGAACACTGAAGCTTTCTTT
j_call: TRBJ2-5; v_call: TRBV6-5; d_call: .; clone_size: .; cdr3_aa: CASSYAADTQYF; cdr3_nt: TGTGCCAGCAGTTACGCGGCAGATACGCAGTACTTC
j_call: TRBJ2-7; v_call: TRBV20-1; d_call: .; clone_size: .; cdr3_aa: CSARSASGRAYEQYF; cdr3_nt: TGCAGTGCTAGAAGTGCTTCGGGGCGGGCCTACGAGCAGTACTTC
j_call: TRBJ1-1; v_call: TRBV24-1; d_call: .; clone_size: many; cdr3_aa: CATSEGGWGTEAFF; cdr3_nt: TGTGCCACCAGTGAGGGGGGCTGGGGCACTGAAGCTTTCTTT
j_call: TRBJ1-3; v_call: TRBV29-1; d_call: .; clone_size: .; cdr3_aa: CSLVPGTGNTIYF; cdr3_nt: TGCAGCTTGGTTCCAGGGACAGGAAACACCATATATTTT
j_call: TRBJ1-5; v_call: TRBV7-9; d_call: .; clone_size: .; cdr3_aa: CASSSTAGPQHF; cdr3_nt: TGTGCCAGCAGTTCCACGGCGGGACCCCAGCATTTT
j_call: TRBJ1-2; v_call: TRBV10-2; d_call: TRBD1; clone_size: .; cdr3_aa: CASSQRGTGDPYTF; cdr3_nt: TGTGCCAGCAGCCAACGTGGGACAGGGGACCCTTACACCTTC
j_call: TRBJ2-1; v_call: TRBV24-1; d_call: .; clone_size: .; cdr3_aa: CATSDFSDSYNEQFF; cdr3_nt: TGTGCCACCAGTGATTTTTCGGACAGCTACAATGAGCAGTTCTTC
j_call: TRBJ1-1; v_call: TRBV5-6; d_call: .; clone_size: few; cdr3_aa: CASSQGARGNTEAFF; cdr3_nt: TGTGCCAGCAGCCAGGGAGCCAGGGGTAACACTGAAGCTTTCTTT
j_call: TRBJ2-5; v_call: TRBV24-1; d_call: TRBD2; clone_size: .; cdr3_aa: CATSEGRTSGSQETQYF; cdr3_nt: TGTGCCACCAGTGAGGGCCGGACTAGCGGGAGCCAAGAGACCCAGTACTTC
j_call: TRBJ1-1; v_call: TRBV25-1; d_call: .; clone_size: few; cdr3_aa: CASSVDSGDTEAFF; cdr3_nt: TGTGCCAGCAGTGTCGACAGTGGGGACACTGAAGCTTTCTTT
j_call: TRBJ1-2; v_call: TRBV24-1; d_call: .; clone_size: .; cdr3_aa: CATSESGAADGYTF; cdr3_nt: TGTGCCACCAGTGAAAGTGGGGCAGCGGATGGCTACACCTTC